Listed here are 4 T cell receptor beta chains from one sample, sequenced in a study of cytomegalovirus exposure and HLA in healthy donors. The PCR used 60 Vbeta and 13 Jbeta primers. The assay was immunoSEQ multiplex PCR, and TCRdb's table has in-frame clones only and misses some. The sample consists of roughly 89,000 clones, 81% of them appearing once. Sequencing was performed on PBMCs. The source is a woman in her 30s in good health and CMV-seronegative.

This clone was counted between two and nine times. V gene TRBV27 combines with J gene TRBJ2-5; D is unresolved. Deletions cut 5 bases from V and 9 bases from J, with 16 bases between. Germline-derived CDR1 and CDR2 are MNHEY and SMNVEV (reference sequence). CDR3 length: 13 residues. The CDR3 nucleotides read TGTGCCAGCAGTCCCCTAGGATTTGAGGCCCAGTACTTC. Translated, it gives CASSPLGFEAQYF.

The V and J genes are TRBV5-4 and TRBJ2-1; TRBD2 aligns across 10 bases. V lost 0 bases, J lost 0 bases, and 9 bases stayed unmatched. This CDR3 is 19 amino acids long. Germline V gene sequence: CDR1 SGHNT, CDR2 YYREEE (reference sequence). The chain's CDR3 is CASSLGGAGGIHSYNEQFF. The CDR3 coding sequence is TGTGCCAGCAGCTTGGGGGGAGCGGGAGGGATACACTCCTACAATGAGCAGTTCTTC.

This rearrangement joins TRBV5-1 to TRBJ2-2; D might be TRBD1 (6 bases). Germline CDR1 SGHRS, CDR2 YFSETQ. V was cut by 3 bases and J by 2 bases, with 11 bases left in between. This CDR3 spans 15 amino acids. The CDR3 loop is CASSWTAENTGELFF. The CDR3 nucleotides are TGCGCCAGCAGCTGGACAGCGGAAAACACCGGGGAGCTGTTTTTT.

The chain uses TRBV7-8 and TRBJ2-7; 12 nucleotides line up with TRBD2. CDR1 and CDR2 (germline): SGHVS, FQNEAQ. The CDR3 runs 17 residues. V shed 1 base, J shed 1 base, and the junction held 5 bases outside the gene matches. CDR3: CASSLGLAGETSYEQYF. The CDR3 DNA sequence: TGTGCCAGCAGCTTAGGACTAGCGGGAGAGACATCCTACGAGCAGTACTTC.